These 25 T cell receptor beta chains were sequenced from one sample in a study of shared clonotypes between healthy human individuals. The protocol was immunoSEQ multiplex PCR, while the TCRdb copy is restricted to in-frame clones and leaves out a portion. The table has roughly 660,000 clones, roughly 87% seen once; the top ten hold 30% to 40%. Material for sequencing was memory CD8+ T cells from PBMCs. Subset defined: CD45RO+ cells pooled with CCR7-negative TemRA cells. These receptors all stem from a man aged 18 to 29 in good health. Some clones in this sample may be carry-over from other donors' samples.

This clone was observed once. The chain uses TRBV6-6 and TRBJ2-7; D unclear. The CDR3 covers 13 residues. V was trimmed by 5 bases and J by 6 bases, leaving 14 bases between them. Looked up from germline, CDR1 is MNHNY and CDR2 is SVGAGI (reference sequence). The CDR3 DNA reads as TGTGCCAGCAGTCCACTCGCCCGCCGCGAGCAGTACTTC. Protein sequence: CASSPLARREQYF.

This chain joins TRBV28 and TRBJ2-3, with a weak D call TRBD1 (6 bases). The germline V gene has CDR1 MDHEN and CDR2 SYDVKM. V lost 4 bases, J lost 2 bases, and 13 bases lay in between. This CDR3 is 15 amino acids long. CDR3 in DNA: TGTGCCAGCAGTTCCTCCACAGGGCTCACAGATACGCAGTATTTT. Its protein product is CASSSSTGLTDTQYF.

The chain combines TRBV6-5 with TRBJ2-7; TRBD1 matches at 8 bases. The CDR3 covers 14 residues. Germline V CDR1 and CDR2: MNHEY, SVGAGI. V was clipped by 7 bases and J by 5 bases; unmatched bases: 10. For the CDR3, the DNA is TGTGCCAGCACTCTGCAGGGGGCCATCGACGAGCAGTACTTC. Amino acids: CASTLQGAIDEQYF.

The chain joins TRBV4-1 to TRBJ1-3; tentative D call: TRBD1 (6 bases). There are 17 residues in the CDR3. Germline loops: CDR1 MGHRA, CDR2 YSYEKL. Trimming removed 3 bases from V and 1 base from J, with 16 bases in between. The CDR3 reads CASSHPPGGQSGNTIYF. The CDR3 nucleotides are TGCGCCAGCAGCCACCCGCCCGGGGGCCAGTCTGGAAACACCATATATTTT.

The CDR3 spells CASSRSGYNEQFF. In DNA form, the CDR3 reads TGTGCCAGCAGCCGATCAGGGTACAATGAGCAGTTCTTC. This rearrangement joins TRBV7-6 to TRBJ2-1; weak D call: TRBD1 (5 bases). The germline V and J ends were trimmed by 5 bases and 4 bases, with 9 bases remaining between them. CDR1 and CDR2 (germline): SGHVS, FNYEAQ. The CDR3 consists of 13 residues.

This clone was seen a handful of times. The DNA for the CDR3 is TGTGCCTGGAGTGTAATGCCCGGGGAGCTGTTTTTT. Translation: CAWSVMPGELFF. V and J are TRBV30 and TRBJ2-2; D not certain. V was cut by 0 bases and J by 6 bases, with 5 bases left in between. The germline V gene has CDR1 GTSNPN and CDR2 SVGIG (reference sequence). The CDR3 is made up of 12 amino acids. The full variable domain, rest sourced from reference TRBV30 and TRBJ2-2, is SQTIHQWPATLVQPVGSPLSLECTVEGTSNPNLYWYRQAAGRGLQLLFYSVGIGQISSEVPQNLSASRPQDRQFILSSKKLLLSDSGFYLCAWSVMPGELFFGEGSRLTVL.

The chain carries TRBV13 and TRBJ2-3; 10 bases align to TRBD2. Trimming took 3 bases from V and 0 from J; bases not matched to a gene: 3. This CDR3 spans 16 amino acids. Germline assignment: CDR1 PRHDT and CDR2 FYEKMQ (reference sequence). CDR3 sequence reads: CASSLATSGSTDTQYF. The CDR3, as DNA: TGTGCCAGCAGCTTGGCGACTAGCGGGAGCACAGATACGCAGTATTTT.

V and J are TRBV28 and TRBJ2-4; 8 nucleotides agree with TRBD1. Trimming at V came to 3 bases and at J to 1 base, leaving 14 bases not matched to a gene. This CDR3 spans 19 amino acids. Per the germline V gene, CDR1 is MDHEN and CDR2 is SYDVKM. This CDR3 is CASSLFADREERAKNIQYF. DNA of the CDR3: TGTGCCAGCAGTTTGTTTGCGGACAGGGAGGAAAGGGCCAAAAACATTCAGTACTTC. Using reference TRBV28 and TRBJ2-4 for the parts outside the CDR3, the full variable domain is DVKVTQSSRYLVKRTGEKVFLECVQDMDHENMFWYRQDPGLGLRLIYFSYDVKMKEKGDIPEGYSVSREKKERFSLILESASTNQTSMYLCASSLFADREERAKNIQYFGAGTRLSVL.

The chain uses TRBV11-2 and TRBJ1-4; weak D call: TRBD1 (5 bases). The germline gives CDR1 SGHAT, CDR2 FQNNGV. Deletions cut 5 bases from V and 6 bases from J, with 16 bases between. The CDR3 spans 15 residues. CDR3 amino acids: CASSQGTSRHEKLFF. CDR3 DNA sequence: TGTGCCAGCAGCCAAGGGACCTCACGCCATGAAAAACTGTTTTTT.

The chain recombines TRBV4-3 with TRBJ2-1; the D gene could be TRBD1 or TRBD2 (5 bases each). From germline, CDR1 is LGHNA and CDR2 YSLEER. The CDR3 consists of 18 residues. V was shortened by 0 bases and J by 6 bases, with 21 bases between the two germline ends. The CDR3 DNA sequence: TGCGCCAGCAGCCAAGACGGTCCTTGGACACGGGGATCCAATGAGCAGTTCTTC. It encodes CASSQDGPWTRGSNEQFF.

This chain connects TRBV2 to TRBJ1-2, with TRBD1 matching over 9 bases. The germline V gene has CDR1 SNHLY and CDR2 FYNNEI. The CDR3 is 15 residues long. With V trimmed by 4 bases and J by 1 base, 4 bases remained unmatched. Written as DNA, the CDR3 is TGTGCCAGCAGTGGGTGGACAGGGGTTAACTATGGCTACACCTTC. This translates into CASSGWTGVNYGYTF.

The V gene is TRBV28, the J gene TRBJ2-1; TRBD2 is a possible D gene (6 bases). V dropped 2 bases and J dropped 15 bases, with 20 bases sitting between them. The germline CDR1 and CDR2 sequences are MDHEN and SYDVKM. This CDR3 region has 14 residues. The CDR3 DNA is TGTGCCAGCAGTTTAGGCCGCCCCCCAGGGAGGCCGTTCTTC. It codes for CASSLGRPPGRPFF.

With regard to this clone: Other DNA sequences of this sample code for an identical CDR3. V and J are TRBV5-4 and TRBJ2-7; TRBD1 matches at 8 bases. J was trimmed by 6 bases and V by 4 bases; bases with no gene match: 9. The germline V gene encodes CDR1 SGHNT and CDR2 YYREEE (reference sequence). This CDR3 is built from 14 residues. In nucleotides, the CDR3 is TGTGCCAGCAGCCCTTGGACAGGGACGGGCGAGCAGTACTTC. It codes for CASSPWTGTGEQYF.

The chain recombines TRBV9 with TRBJ2-7, with a weak D call TRBD2 (5 bases). The V end was cut by 4 bases, the J end by 0 bases, with 14 bases between. Germline CDR1 reads SGDLS; CDR2 reads YYNGEE. The CDR3 spans 15 residues. CDR3 in amino acids: CASSSRGAHSYEQYF. The CDR3 nucleotides read TGTGCCAGCAGCTCCCGGGGAGCGCACTCCTACGAGCAGTACTTC.

The chain carries TRBV7-9 and TRBJ1-4, with 8 positions matching TRBD1. J lost 7 bases, V lost 0 bases, and 10 bases had no gene match. The CDR3 sequence is 17 residues long. Germline assignment: CDR1 SEHNR and CDR2 FQNEAQ (reference sequence). The CDR3 DNA sequence: TGTGCCAGCAGCTTAGCTTATCGACAGGGGATGGGTGAAAAACTGTTTTTT. Protein product: CASSLAYRQGMGEKLFF.

The chain uses TRBV12-5 and TRBJ2-2; D possibly corresponds to TRBD2 (5 bases). The CDR3 contains 16 residues. Looked up from germline, CDR1 is LGHNT and CDR2 is FRNRAP. Trimming cost V 6 bases and J 2 bases, with 16 bases left between them. Here the CDR3 reads CASGQTLPGNTGELFF. The DNA of the CDR3 is TGTGCTAGTGGACAAACCCTTCCGGGAAACACCGGGGAGCTGTTTTTT.

The chain employs TRBV16 and TRBJ2-7; the D call may be TRBD1 or TRBD2 (5 bases each). This CDR3 is 11 amino acids long. V lost 4 bases and J lost 6, with 7 bases in between. Germline CDR1 and CDR2: KGHSY and FQNENV. The CDR3 sequence: CASSPGREQYF. The CDR3 coding sequence is TGTGCCAGCAGCCCGGGGCGCGAGCAGTACTTC.

The CDR3 sequence: CATSTGGVGYNEQFF. CDR3 nucleotide sequence: TGTGCCACCAGCACCGGGGGGGTTGGCTACAATGAGCAGTTCTTC. The chain employs TRBV15 and TRBJ2-1; 8 bases match TRBD2. Germline CDR1 is LNHNV and CDR2 is YYDKDF (reference sequence). V trimming: 4 bases; J trimming: 3 bases; junction bases outside the gene matches: 5. The CDR3 length is 15 residues.

The chain combines TRBV27 with TRBJ2-4; D is perhaps TRBD2 (5 bases). V was shortened by 6 bases and J by 6 bases, with 21 bases between the two germline ends. Germline-derived CDR1 and CDR2 are MNHEY and SMNVEV (reference sequence). The CDR3 spans 16 residues. The CDR3 sequence: CASSSSGGLPLNIQYF. DNA for the CDR3: TGTGCCAGCAGCTCTTCCGGTGGACTGCCCCTAAACATTCAGTACTTC.

The chain is built from TRBV5-8 and TRBJ2-5; D is undetermined. Between the trimmed V and J ends, which lost 1 base and 4 bases, there was a span of 8 bases. The CDR3 contains 13 residues. Germline CDR1 reads SGHTS; CDR2 reads YDEGEE. The CDR3 loop is CASSLLRRETQYF. The CDR3 DNA reads as TGTGCCAGCAGCTTGCTACGGAGAGAGACCCAGTACTTC.

The chain couples TRBV19 to TRBJ1-1, with a possible D match to TRBD1 (6 bases). V was shortened by 3 bases and J by 3 bases, with 14 bases between the two germline ends. Germline loops: CDR1 LNHDA, CDR2 SQIVND (reference sequence). The CDR3 runs 15 residues. The CDR3 nucleotides are TGTGCCAGTAGTATCACTACAGGGTTGGACACTGAAGCTTTCTTT. Protein sequence: CASSITTGLDTEAFF. Together with reference TRBV19 and TRBJ1-1, the CDR3 gives the full variable domain: DGGITQSPKYLFRKEGQNVTLSCEQNLNHDAMYWYRQDPGQGLRLIYYSQIVNDFQKGDIAEGYSVSREKKESFPLTVTSAQKNPTAFYLCASSITTGLDTEAFFGQGTRLTVV.

The genes are TRBV21-1 and TRBJ2-3; the listed D gene, TRBD2, was not tested against the DNA. TRBV21-1 is recorded as a pseudogene. This CDR3 spans 14 amino acids. CDR3 sequence reads: CASRRGTPTDTQYF. As DNA, the CDR3 is TGTGCCAGCAGGCGGGGGACACCCACAGATACGCAGTATTTT.

The V and J genes are TRBV25-1 and TRBJ1-1, with D possibly being TRBD1 (5 bases). This CDR3 has 15 amino acids. Germline V lookup: CDR1 MGHDK, CDR2 SYGVNS. Between the trimmed V and J ends, which lost 4 bases and 0 bases, there was a span of 12 bases. The CDR3 nucleotides read TGTGCCAGCAGTGCAATAGGGACCGTGAACACTGAAGCTTTCTTT. It yields the protein CASSAIGTVNTEAFF. The complete variable domain, with remaining parts taken from reference TRBV25-1 and TRBJ1-1, reads EADIYQTPRYLVIGTGKKITLECSQTMGHDKMYWYQQDPGMELHLIHYSYGVNSTEKGDLSSESTVSRIRTEHFPLTLESARPSHTSQYLCASSAIGTVNTEAFFGQGTRLTVV.

This clone has a handful of counts. The chain joins TRBV28 to TRBJ1-4, with TRBD1 as a possible D gene (5 bases). The CDR3 has 12 residues. The V end was cut by 10 bases, the J end by 8 bases, with 14 bases between. CDR1 is MDHEN and CDR2 is SYDVKM in the germline V gene. CDR3 amino acids: CATYQGGEKLFF. CDR3 in DNA: TGTGCCACCTATCAGGGCGGGGAAAAACTGTTTTTT.

The chain links TRBV27 to TRBJ1-5; 10 positions agree with TRBD1. J gave up 2 bases and V 6 bases, and 7 bases lay outside the gene matches. The CDR3 runs to 16 residues. CDR1 is MNHEY, CDR2 SMNVEV, per germline (reference sequence). CDR3 nucleotides: TGTGCCAGCAGAACCGGGACAGGGGTCGGCAATCAGCCCCAGCATTTT. Amino acid sequence: CASRTGTGVGNQPQHF.